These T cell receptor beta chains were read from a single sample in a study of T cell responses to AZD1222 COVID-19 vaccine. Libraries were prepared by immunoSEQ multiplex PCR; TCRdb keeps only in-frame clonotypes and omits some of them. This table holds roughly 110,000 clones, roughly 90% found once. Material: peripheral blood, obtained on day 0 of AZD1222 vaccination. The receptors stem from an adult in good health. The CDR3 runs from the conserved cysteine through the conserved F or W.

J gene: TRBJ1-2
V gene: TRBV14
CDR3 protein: CASSGTGYGYTF

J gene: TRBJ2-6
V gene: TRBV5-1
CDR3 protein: CASSSGQTYISSGANVLTF

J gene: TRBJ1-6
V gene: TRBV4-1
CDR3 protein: CASSQDGSYENSPLHF

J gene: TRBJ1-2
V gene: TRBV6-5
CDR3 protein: CASSYVGGSGYTF

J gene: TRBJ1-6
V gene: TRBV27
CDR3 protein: CASSGPSLISPLHF

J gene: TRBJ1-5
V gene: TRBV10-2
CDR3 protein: CASSEPGTGQPQHF

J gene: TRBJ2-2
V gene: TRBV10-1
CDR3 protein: CASSESAGNTGELFF

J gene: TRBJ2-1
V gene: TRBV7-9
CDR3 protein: CASSQTSGRADEQFF

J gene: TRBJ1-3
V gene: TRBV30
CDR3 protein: CAWIRARIPGNTIYF

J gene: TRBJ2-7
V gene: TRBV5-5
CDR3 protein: CASSLSGPTAEQYF